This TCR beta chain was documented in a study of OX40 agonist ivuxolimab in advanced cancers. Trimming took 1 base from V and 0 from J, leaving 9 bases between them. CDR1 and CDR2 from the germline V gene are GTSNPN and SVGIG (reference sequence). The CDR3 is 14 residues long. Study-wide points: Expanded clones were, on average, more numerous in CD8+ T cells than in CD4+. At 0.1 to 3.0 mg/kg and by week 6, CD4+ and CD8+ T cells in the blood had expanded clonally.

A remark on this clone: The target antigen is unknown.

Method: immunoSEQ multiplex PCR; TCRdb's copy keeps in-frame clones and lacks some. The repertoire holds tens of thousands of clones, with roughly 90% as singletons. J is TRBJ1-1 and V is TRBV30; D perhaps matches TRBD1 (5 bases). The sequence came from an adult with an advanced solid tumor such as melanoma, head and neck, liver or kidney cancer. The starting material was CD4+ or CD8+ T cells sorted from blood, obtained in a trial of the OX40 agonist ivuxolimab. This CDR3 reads CAWSGQLMNTEAFF. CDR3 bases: TGTGCCTGGAGTGGACAGCTCATGAACACTGAAGCTTTCTTT.